This is a list of T cell receptor beta chains from one sample in a study of cytomegalovirus exposure and HLA in healthy donors. Assay: immunoSEQ multiplex PCR; the TCRdb copy retains only in-frame clones and omits some. Of about 150,000 clones listed, just under 70% are singletons. Material: PBMCs. The origin of the receptors is a man between 60 and 70 years old in good health and CMV-seronegative. Both conserved end residues are part of each CDR3. D genes are given only for firm matches. Size tells how often a clone was seen (once, few, many) or the class of an expanded clone, and some rows leave it out.

v_gene	d_gene	abundance	j_gene	CDR3aa	CDR3nt
TRBV15	NA	NA	TRBJ2-7	CATSRLGIAGEQYF	TGTGCCACCAGCCGGCTAGGGATTGCGGGAGAGCAGTACTTC
TRBV18	TRBD2	NA	TRBJ2-1	CASSLGAGGENEQFF	TGTGCCAGCTCGCTCGGGGCGGGAGGGGAAAATGAGCAGTTCTTC
TRBV30	NA	few	TRBJ1-3	CAWSPGGQGNTIYF	TGTGCCTGGAGTCCCGGCGGACAGGGAAACACCATATATTTT
TRBV30	TRBD1	NA	TRBJ2-7	CACEGQAARYEQYF	TGTGCCTGTGAGGGACAGGCGGCGCGATACGAGCAGTACTTC
TRBV7-8	NA	NA	TRBJ1-2	CASSLPGTHDGYTF	TGTGCCAGCAGCTTGCCAGGGACACACGATGGCTACACCTTC
TRBV5-1	TRBD2	few	TRBJ2-2	CASSLKGEGIGELFF	TGCGCCAGCAGCTTGAAAGGGGAGGGAATCGGGGAGCTGTTTTTT
TRBV5-1	TRBD2	few	TRBJ2-2	CASRVTSGNDGELFF	TGCGCCAGCCGAGTGACTAGCGGGAATGACGGGGAGCTGTTTTTT
TRBV5-1	TRBD1	NA	TRBJ1-1	CASSQGQGVAEAFF	TGCGCCAGCAGTCAAGGACAGGGGGTCGCTGAAGCTTTCTTT
TRBV27	NA	once	TRBJ1-1	CASSPNPGQHTEAFF	TGTGCCAGCAGCCCTAACCCGGGACAACACACTGAAGCTTTCTTT
TRBV5-4	TRBD2	few	TRBJ2-7	CASSKTSGRYEQYF	TGTGCCAGCAGCAAGACTAGCGGCCGCTACGAGCAGTACTTC
TRBV6-5	NA	few	TRBJ2-5	CASRLTGNPPGEQYF	TGTGCCAGCAGACTTACCGGGAACCCACCTGGGGAGCAGTACTTC
TRBV6-1	NA	NA	TRBJ1-5	CASRPSGSNQPQHF	TGTGCCAGCAGACCGTCAGGGAGCAATCAGCCCCAGCATTTT
TRBV7-7	NA	NA	TRBJ2-7	CASSLAAGRTYEQYF	TGTGCCAGCAGCTTAGCGGCAGGGAGGACCTACGAGCAGTACTTC
TRBV7-3	NA	NA	TRBJ2-2	CASSLMGTGELFF	TGTGCCAGCAGCTTAATGGGGACTGGGGAGCTGTTTTTT
TRBV4-1	TRBD1	NA	TRBJ1-5	CASSLDRTYSNQPQHF	TGCGCCAGCAGCCTGGACAGGACATATAGCAATCAGCCCCAGCATTTT
TRBV25-1	NA	NA	TRBJ2-3	CASSLRGALMYF	TGTGCCAGCAGTCTTCGAGGCGCACTTATGTATTTT
TRBV27	TRBD2	NA	TRBJ2-1	CASGSGTSGSRQFF	TGTGCCAGCGGTTCCGGGACTAGCGGGAGTCGGCAGTTCTTC
TRBV7-3	TRBD1	few	TRBJ2-1	CASSLMRDSGEQFF	TGTGCCAGCAGCTTAATGAGGGACAGTGGGGAGCAGTTCTTC
TRBV7-9	TRBD1	NA	TRBJ1-1	CASSLQGAGTEAFF	TGTGCCAGCAGCTTACAGGGGGCTGGCACTGAAGCTTTCTTT
TRBV4-1	TRBD1	NA	TRBJ2-7	CASSQWDRTRGGPLPSYEQYF	TGCGCCAGCAGCCAGTGGGACAGGACCCGGGGCGGGCCGCTTCCGTCCTACGAGCAGTACTTC
TRBV28	TRBD2	NA	TRBJ2-7	CASSPPGTSHTYEQYF	TGTGCCAGCAGTCCCCCCGGGACTAGCCACACCTACGAGCAGTACTTC
TRBV28	TRBD1	few	TRBJ1-3	CASSIKGAPGNTIYF	TGTGCCAGCAGTATAAAGGGGGCGCCCGGAAACACCATATATTTT
TRBV4-1	NA	NA	TRBJ2-3	CASSQDPGDTQYF	TGCGCCAGCAGCCAAGATCCGGGAGATACGCAGTATTTT
TRBV30	TRBD1	NA	TRBJ1-1	CAWRTGTGVGGTEAFF	TGTGCCTGGAGAACCGGGACAGGGGTAGGGGGCACTGAAGCTTTCTTT
TRBV7-6	NA	few	TRBJ1-3	CASSLRDTVSGNTIYF	TGTGCCAGCAGCTTACGGGACACCGTCTCTGGAAACACCATATATTTT
TRBV29-1	TRBD2	NA	TRBJ2-2	CSGSTGTSQITGELFF	TGCAGCGGTTCCACCGGGACTAGCCAAATTACCGGGGAGCTGTTTTTT
TRBV28	TRBD1	few	TRBJ1-2	CASRTLPSGDRHGYTF	TGTGCCAGCAGAACCCTGCCGTCCGGGGACAGACATGGCTACACCTTC
TRBV7-2	TRBD2	NA	TRBJ2-7	CASSSGLAGSYEQYF	TGTGCCAGCAGCTCGGGACTAGCGGGGTCCTACGAGCAGTACTTC
TRBV19	TRBD1	NA	TRBJ2-7	CASTLGDSSYEQYF	TGTGCCAGTACCCTTGGGGACAGCTCCTACGAGCAGTACTTC
TRBV30	TRBD1	NA	TRBJ1-6	CAWDRGYNSPLHF	TGTGCCTGGGACAGGGGGTATAATTCACCCCTCCACTTT
TRBV29-1	NA	NA	TRBJ1-2	CSVERGGGINYGYTF	TGCAGCGTTGAAAGGGGTGGTGGTATTAACTATGGCTACACCTTC
TRBV28	NA	few	TRBJ2-3	CASSLELPSSTDTQYF	TGTGCCAGCAGTTTAGAACTCCCTTCTAGCACAGATACGCAGTATTTT
TRBV19	NA	NA	TRBJ1-2	CASSKTASYGYTF	TGTGCCAGTAGTAAGACAGCCTCCTATGGCTACACCTTC
TRBV28	NA	NA	TRBJ1-4	CASSLVNEKLFF	TGTGCCAGCAGTTTAGTAAATGAAAAACTGTTTTTT
TRBV9	TRBD2	NA	TRBJ2-2	CASSVGPAGGTGELFF	TGTGCCAGCAGCGTAGGGCCAGCGGGAGGGACCGGGGAGCTGTTTTTT
TRBV7-3	NA	once	TRBJ1-4	CASSAGGTTSEKLFF	TGTGCCAGCAGCGCGGGTGGGACTACCTCGGAAAAACTGTTTTTT
TRBV27	NA	NA	TRBJ2-3	CASSLGGHPDTQYF	TGTGCCAGCAGTTTGGGGGGGCACCCAGATACGCAGTATTTT
TRBV27	TRBD2	NA	TRBJ2-1	CASSLSLRLSGSYNEQFF	TGTGCCAGCAGTTTATCTCTCCGGCTTAGCGGGAGTTACAATGAGCAGTTCTTC
TRBV27	TRBD2	NA	TRBJ2-1	CASSLWWASGNEQFF	TGTGCCAGCAGTTTATGGTGGGCTAGCGGCAATGAGCAGTTCTTC
TRBV30	TRBD2	NA	TRBJ2-2	CACSGAGLAGVVNTGELFF	TGTGCCTGTTCAGGGGCGGGACTAGCGGGAGTAGTGAACACCGGGGAGCTGTTTTTT
TRBV19	NA	NA	TRBJ2-7	CASSPVHVEAYEQYF	TGTGCCAGTAGTCCAGTACATGTAGAGGCTTACGAGCAGTACTTC
TRBV5-1	TRBD2	NA	TRBJ2-7	CASSFDTSGGYEQYF	TGCGCCAGCAGCTTCGATACTAGCGGAGGTTACGAGCAGTACTTC
TRBV7-6	NA	NA	TRBJ2-5	CASSLDYTEETQYF	TGTGCCAGCAGCCTCGACTACACAGAAGAGACCCAGTACTTC